Described below is a single T cell receptor beta chain sequence and its context. Per the authors' pipeline: By means of reference gene primer amplification, nucleated cell counts were estimated. Using immunoSEQ multiplex PCR, the repertoire was profiled, and TCRdb retains in-frame clones only, with some absent. V and J calls and clone size are those listed in that table; D and trimming were worked out from the DNA. This table has 190,000 or so clones, around 87% appearing once. CDR3 length: 14 residues. Germline loops: CDR1 SGHDN, CDR2 FVKESK. With 0 bases removed from V and 5 bases from J, the gap between germline ends came to 7 bases. The data derive from a study of blood T cell repertoires in COVID-19. Background on the study: Samples of COVID-19 (acute and convalescent) were obtained from the United States, Italy and Spain. Sources were T cells, B-cell-depleted T cells, or PBMCs; the material itself was cDNA or gDNA.

This receptor was obtained from a man aged 50 to 59 with acute or convalescent COVID-19. The chain uses TRBV14 and TRBJ2-2; a possible D gene is TRBD2 (5 bases). The sequenced material came from peripheral blood. The CDR3 coding sequence is TGTGCCAGCAGCCAAGAACCGGGAACCGGGGAGCTGTTTTTT. Its translation: CASSQEPGTGELFF.